These 13 T cell receptor beta chains share one sample of origin, sequenced in a study of OX40 agonist ivuxolimab in advanced cancers. Here immunoSEQ multiplex PCR was the method, and the copy in TCRdb shows in-frame clones only, minus some. The data hold 65,000 to 95,000 clones, with roughly 84% observed a single time. The source was CD4+ or CD8+ T cells sorted from blood, collected in a trial of the OX40 agonist ivuxolimab. Every receptor here comes from an adult with an advanced solid tumor such as melanoma, head and neck, liver or kidney cancer.

The chain employs TRBV10-1 and TRBJ2-1; 11 bases match TRBD2. Germline V gives CDR1 WNHNN, CDR2 SYGVQD (reference sequence). Germline trimming cut 8 bases from V and 8 bases from J; bases unmatched to any gene: 5. The CDR3 sequence is 13 residues long. The CDR3 spells CASGTSGLHEQFF. The CDR3, as DNA: TGCGCCAGCGGGACTAGCGGACTCCATGAGCAGTTCTTC.

In this sample, this clone turned up once. This chain uses TRBV30 with TRBJ2-1, with D possibly TRBD1 on 6 matching bases. Trimming removed 0 bases at V and 5 bases at J, with 14 bases between. The V gene's germline CDR1 is GTSNPN and CDR2 SVGIG (reference sequence). This CDR3 is built from 15 residues. CDR3: CAWSVHVGTHNEQFF. Written as DNA, the CDR3 is TGTGCCTGGAGTGTACATGTGGGGACACACAATGAGCAGTTCTTC.

The genes are TRBV30 and TRBJ2-2, with 10 bases identical to TRBD2. Trimming removed 4 bases from V and 9 bases from J; junction bases left unmatched: 2. The germline V gene has CDR1 GTSNPN and CDR2 SVGIG (reference sequence). This CDR3 comprises 12 residues. CDR3 amino acids: CAWTSGRRELFF. The CDR3 region has the DNA TGTGCCTGGACTAGCGGGAGAAGGGAGCTGTTTTTT.

The chain employs TRBV5-6 and TRBJ1-4; D may be TRBD1 (6 bases). CDR1 SGHDT and CDR2 YYEEEE come from the germline V gene. CDR3 length: 15 amino acids. The V and J ends lost 2 bases and 1 base respectively, with 9 bases between them. The CDR3 bases are TGTGCCAGCAGCTTTCAGGGGAAAACTAATGAAAAACTGTTTTTT. This translates into CASSFQGKTNEKLFF.

The chain joins TRBV30 to TRBJ1-5; 7 positions agree with TRBD1. The CDR3 length is 13 residues. The junction had 1 base not matched to a gene; V was cut back by 1 base and J by 4 bases. Germline V gene data show CDR1 as GTSNPN and CDR2 as SVGIG (reference sequence). CDR3 DNA sequence: TGTGCCTGGAGTGCAGGGGGGAATCAGCCCCAGCATTTT. This translates into CAWSAGGNQPQHF.

The V call is TRBV27, the J call TRBJ2-1; maybe TRBD2 (6 bases). V was cut by 5 bases and J by 10 bases, with 18 bases left in between. The CDR3 has 14 residues. Per germline, CDR1 MNHEY and CDR2 SMNVEV (reference sequence). The CDR3 coding sequence is TGTGCCAGCAGTCCCCTCCGGGAGCAAGGCGAGCAGTTCTTC. Translated: CASSPLREQGEQFF.

This clone came up once. The chain has TRBV28 and TRBJ1-2; unclear D gene. Trimming took 1 base from V and 5 from J, leaving 11 bases between them. The CDR3 loop spans 14 amino acids. Germline assignment: CDR1 MDHEN and CDR2 SYDVKM. CDR3 coding DNA: TGTGCCAGCAGTTTATCAGGCGCTATGTATGGCTACACCTTC. Encoded protein: CASSLSGAMYGYTF.

The gene calls are TRBV2 and TRBJ2-5; 8 bases are shared with TRBD2. In germline, CDR1 is SNHLY, CDR2 FYNNEI. The V gene end was trimmed by 3 bases and the J gene end by 5 bases; junction bases not matched to a gene: 11. The CDR3 is 16 residues long. This CDR3 reads CASSDPSGLRRETQYF. As DNA, the CDR3 is TGTGCCAGCAGTGATCCTAGCGGGCTTAGGAGGGAGACCCAGTACTTC.

The genes are TRBV18 and TRBJ2-6, with D unclear. CDR1 and CDR2 (germline): KGHSH, LQKENI. V dropped 5 bases and J dropped 5 bases, with 22 bases sitting between them. This CDR3 has 18 amino acids. The CDR3 sequence: CASSVTMDLQSRANVLTF. CDR3 DNA: TGTGCCAGCTCAGTAACGATGGATTTACAAAGTCGGGCCAACGTCCTGACTTTC.

This clone appeared a single time. This chain connects TRBV11-2 to TRBJ2-7; D is uncertain. Germline V gene data show CDR1 as SGHAT and CDR2 as FQNNGV. The V and J ends lost 7 bases and 1 base respectively, with 14 bases between them. The length of the CDR3 is 14 residues. CDR3 nucleotides: TGTGCCAGCACCGCCCCCGGGTTTTCCTACGAGCAGTACTTC. Protein: CASTAPGFSYEQYF.

The chain carries TRBV15 and TRBJ1-4; D is ambiguous. The V end lost 1 base, the J end lost 11 bases, and 5 bases lay between the germline ends. CDR1 and CDR2 from the germline V gene are LNHNV and YYDKDF (reference sequence). The CDR3 runs 11 residues. The CDR3 spells CATSRVGKLFF. CDR3 DNA: TGTGCCACCAGCAGAGTAGGGAAACTGTTTTTT.

The chain employs TRBV19 and TRBJ2-2; 9 nucleotides agree with TRBD2. The CDR3 covers 16 residues. Germline trimming cut 7 bases from V and 5 bases from J; bases unmatched to any gene: 11. Germline loops: CDR1 LNHDA, CDR2 SQIVND (reference sequence). The CDR3 nucleotides read TGTGCCAGTACCCCCGGGGTAGCGGGGGTTACCGGGGAGCTGTTTTTT. Translating gives CASTPGVAGVTGELFF.

The CDR3 is CASSYSPGGSQPQHF. In DNA, the CDR3 is TGTGCCAGCAGTTACAGTCCAGGGGGCTCTCAGCCCCAGCATTTT. The rearrangement joins TRBV6-6 to TRBJ1-5, with TRBD1 identical over 8 bases. The V and J ends lost 2 bases and 6 bases, in that order; junction bases with no gene match: 6. The germline gives CDR1 MNHNY, CDR2 SVGAGI (reference sequence). This CDR3 contains 15 residues.